This TCR beta chain was recovered during a study of shared clonotypes between healthy human individuals. Of note for this clone: The antigen remains unidentified.

Notes on the study in general: Although depth was large, rarefaction showed that sequencing of the sorted subsets was incomplete.

The J segment lost 4 bases and the V segment lost 2 bases, leaving 13 bases of the junction unmatched. CDR3 size: 18 residues. CDR1 and CDR2 from the germline V gene are MGHRA and YSYEKL. Sequenced by immunoSEQ multiplex PCR; TCRdb stores in-frame clones only, minus some. The top ten clones hold around 1.8% of a sample with 600,000 to 700,000 clones, more than 70% of them seen once. Sequenced material: memory CD4+ T cells sorted from blood. Subset indicated: CD45RA-negative fraction. The TCR comes from a woman between 25 and 40 years old in good health. This chain uses TRBV4-1 with TRBJ1-1; 10 positions match TRBD1. The DNA of the CDR3 is TGCGCCAGCAGCCAAAGTGGGTTGACAGGGGGCGCTCGCACTGAAGCTTTCTTT. It is translated as CASSQSGLTGGARTEAFF.